Presented here are 22 T cell receptor beta chains from one specimen sequenced in a study of response to subunit inactivated influenza vaccine. TCRdb recomputed calls from the RT-PCR reads with MiXCR, one row per CDR3 protein. The sample yields more than 450,000 distinct CDR3 sequences, roughly 10% seen once. The same data also went into a second study, on T cells expressing NK-cell markers. That study adds: Researchers built TCR beta cDNA using 5'RACE template switching with UMIs.

The material sequenced was PBMCs from blood, taken on the day of vaccination. These receptors originate from a man aged 45-65 years who received an inactivated influenza vaccine.

This clonotype was found a few times. The chain uses TRBV12-3 or TRBV12-4 and TRBJ2-3; D uncertain. The CDR3 loop spans 15 amino acids. Trimming took 2 bases from V and 3 from J, leaving 12 bases between them. The CDR3 region is CASSLLVGMTDTQYF. The CDR3, as DNA: TGTGCCAGCAGTTTACTAGTTGGGATGACAGATACGCAGTATTTT.

This clonotype was picked up a small number of times. V is TRBV18 and J is TRBJ2-4, with D unresolved. The ends were cut back, 0 bases at V and 1 base at J, with 7 bases in the middle. The CDR3 loop spans 15 amino acids. The germline CDR1 and CDR2 sequences are KGHSH and LQKENI. The CDR3, as DNA: TGTGCCAGCTCACCACCGGGCAGGGCCAAAAACATTCAGTACTTC. Encoded protein: CASSPPGRAKNIQYF.

A few counts support this clonotype. The chain employs TRBV28 and TRBJ2-7; 10 bases map to TRBD2. V was clipped by 5 bases and J by 3 bases; unmatched bases: 4. This CDR3 has 14 amino acids. Germline-derived CDR1 and CDR2 are MDHEN and SYDVKM. CDR3 nucleotide sequence: TGTGCCAGCAGTCCGGGACTAGCGTTCTACGAGCAGTACTTC. It encodes CASSPGLAFYEQYF.

The sample holds a few counts of this clonotype. The gene calls are TRBV29-1 and TRBJ2-2; D unresolved. Germline values: CDR1 SQVTM, CDR2 ANQGSEA. CDR3 length equals 14 residues. Trimming shortened V by 6 bases and J by 5 bases, and 16 bases separated the two germline ends. CDR3 sequence (DNA): TGCAGCGTGGGCGGCGGCCTGACGACCGGGGAGCTGTTTTTT. Its translation is CSVGGGLTTGELFF.

This clonotype was seen a handful of times. The chain's CDR3 is CASSESPRTEATNEKLFF. CDR3 coding DNA: TGTGCCAGCAGCGAGAGCCCAAGGACCGAAGCAACTAATGAAAAACTGTTTTTT. This chain uses TRBV11-1 with TRBJ1-4; D remains ambiguous. Germline-derived CDR1 and CDR2 are SGHAT and FQDESV (reference sequence). The germline V and J ends were trimmed by 5 bases and 0 bases, with 19 bases remaining between them. There are 18 residues in the CDR3. Based on the CDR3 plus reference TRBV11-1 and TRBJ1-4, the full variable domain is EAEVAQSPRYKITEKSQAVAFWCDPISGHATLYWYRQILGQGPELLVQFQDESVVDDSQLPKDRFSAERLKGVDSTLKIQPAELGDSAMYLCASSESPRTEATNEKLFFGSGTQLSVL.

This clonotype appeared many times. The DNA of the CDR3 is TGTGCCAGCAGCTTGGGGCTAGCGGAGACCTACGAGCAGTACTTC. Translated, it gives CASSLGLAETYEQYF. This chain links TRBV5-6 with TRBJ2-7; TRBD2 matches 7 bases. The CDR3 extends over 15 amino acids. With 0 bases clipped from V and 2 bases from J, the junction kept 5 bases outside the gene matches. CDR1 is SGHDT, CDR2 YYEEEE, per germline.

This rearrangement joins TRBV10-3 to TRBJ2-7, with TRBD1 as a possible D gene (5 bases). The germline gives CDR1 ENHRY, CDR2 SYGVKD. The V and J ends lost 4 bases and 2 bases respectively, with 15 bases between them. This CDR3 spans 15 amino acids. CDR3 DNA sequence: TGTGCCATCAGTGCCTACCTCCCAGGGACCTACGAGCAGTACTTC. Residues: CAISAYLPGTYEQYF.

In its sample, this clonotype was seen a few times. The chain joins TRBV7-2 to TRBJ2-7; D tentatively fits TRBD1 or TRBD2 (5 bases each). The CDR3 contains 14 residues. Trimming removed 4 bases at V and 4 bases at J, with 14 bases between. Per germline, CDR1 SGHTA and CDR2 FQGNSA. CDR3 DNA: TGTGCCAGCAGCTGGTCCCGGGACGGATACGAGCAGTACTTC. Translation: CASSWSRDGYEQYF.

The table lists this clonotype with a few counts. The chain joins TRBV6-5 to TRBJ2-2; TRBD2 matches 8 bases. The germline gives CDR1 MNHEY, CDR2 SVGAGI. This CDR3 is 17 amino acids long. J was trimmed by 6 bases and V by 0 bases; bases with no gene match: 9. The CDR3 nucleotides are TGTGCCAGCAGTTACTCACTGACTAGCGTGAGGCCCGGGGAGCTGTTTTTT. It yields the protein CASSYSLTSVRPGELFF.

This clonotype showed up many times. V is TRBV29-1 and J is TRBJ2-2; 12 bases align to TRBD2. CDR1 SQVTM and CDR2 ANQGSEA come from the germline V gene. The V gene end was trimmed by 1 base and the J gene end by 7 bases; junction bases not matched to a gene: 4. The CDR3 sequence is 15 residues long. The CDR3 protein is CSVEGLAGVNGELFF. Here the CDR3 DNA reads TGCAGCGTTGAAGGACTAGCGGGAGTTAACGGGGAGCTGTTTTTT.

The chain combines TRBV20-1 with TRBJ1-5; 7 bases agree with TRBD1. Germline trimming cut 4 bases from V and 2 bases from J; bases unmatched to any gene: 5. This CDR3 is built from 14 residues. Germline V gene sequence: CDR1 DFQATT, CDR2 SNEGSKA (reference sequence). The DNA for the CDR3 is TGCAGTGCTATCCAGGGGACAGGCAATCAGCCCCAGCATTTT. Its protein is CSAIQGTGNQPQHF.

This rearrangement joins TRBV4-1 to TRBJ2-5, with D perhaps TRBD1 (6 bases). The CDR3 covers 18 residues. The germline V gene encodes CDR1 MGHRA and CDR2 YSYEKL. V lost 1 base and J lost 5, with 23 bases in between. The CDR3 here is CASSQGLARGPRGETQYF. The DNA of the CDR3 is TGCGCCAGCAGCCAAGGATTAGCGAGGGGCCCAAGGGGGGAGACCCAGTACTTC.

A few counts support this clonotype. The rearrangement joins TRBV6-4 to TRBJ1-1; possibly TRBD1 for D (6 bases). CDR1 and CDR2 (germline): MRHNA, SNTAGT. This CDR3 is 15 amino acids long. Deletions cut 5 bases from V and 3 bases from J, with 16 bases between. CDR3 residues: CASSIEPGADTEAFF. Written as DNA, the CDR3 is TGTGCCAGCAGTATCGAGCCAGGGGCGGACACTGAAGCTTTCTTT.

At least ten counts were recorded for this clonotype. The rearrangement uses TRBV7-2 and TRBJ2-4; a possible D gene is TRBD1 (5 bases). This CDR3 contains 16 residues. Germline V gene lookup returns CDR1 SGHTA and CDR2 FQGNSA. V was trimmed by 3 bases and J by 0 bases, leaving 12 bases between them. CDR3 nucleotides: TGTGCCAGCAGCTTGGCCTCGCAGGGAGCCAAAAACATTCAGTACTTC. It is translated as CASSLASQGAKNIQYF.

V is TRBV5-1 and J is TRBJ2-5; 8 bases are shared with TRBD1. This CDR3 comprises 18 residues. Germline-derived CDR1 and CDR2 are SGHRS and YFSETQ. J lost 3 bases, V lost 2 bases, and 15 bases had no gene match. The CDR3 DNA reads as TGCGCCAGCAGCTTACCCCGAACGACAGGGGTGTACAAAGAGACCCAGTACTTC. Protein sequence: CASSLPRTTGVYKETQYF.

The chain recombines TRBV7-2 with TRBJ2-7, with D tentatively TRBD1 (6 bases). This CDR3 is 14 amino acids long. The V gene lost 2 bases and the J gene lost 4 bases, with 12 bases spanning the gap. The germline gives CDR1 SGHTA, CDR2 FQGNSA. The CDR3 is CASSLRDIGYEQYF. The CDR3 DNA follows: TGTGCCAGCAGCTTACGGGACATAGGGTACGAGCAGTACTTC.

The V gene is TRBV20-1, the J gene TRBJ1-3; D remains ambiguous. The germline V and J ends were trimmed by 1 base and 2 bases, with 3 bases remaining between them. The germline V gene has CDR1 DFQATT and CDR2 SNEGSKA (reference sequence). CDR3 size: 12 residues. CDR3: CSARGAGNTIYF. The DNA for the CDR3 is TGCAGTGCTAGAGGGGCTGGAAACACCATATATTTT.

This rearrangement joins TRBV9 to TRBJ1-1; D gene ambiguous. CDR3 size: 13 residues. Between the trimmed V and J ends, which lost 1 base and 1 base, there was a span of 5 bases. CDR1 SGDLS and CDR2 YYNGEE come from the germline V gene. This CDR3 is CASSVNRNTEAFF. The CDR3 nucleotides are TGTGCCAGCAGCGTAAACAGGAACACTGAAGCTTTCTTT.

In its sample, this clonotype was seen once. This may be a read error, as it is one base from a much larger clone. The DNA of the CDR3 is TGTGCCAGCAGTGAAGGGAGAGGGGTTCACAATGAGCAGTTCTTC. Encoded protein: CASSEGRGVHNEQFF. This rearrangement joins TRBV2 to TRBJ2-1; TRBD1 or TRBD2 may be the D gene (5 bases each). Trimming took 1 base from V and 5 from J, leaving 12 bases between them. Germline CDR1 and CDR2: SNHLY and FYNNEI. The CDR3 loop spans 15 amino acids. Variable domain in full (rest from reference TRBV2 and TRBJ2-1): EPEVTQTPSHQVTQMGQEVILRCVPISNHLYFYWYRQILGQKVEFLVSFYNNEISEKSEIFDDQFSVERPDGSNFTLKIRSTKLEDSAMYFCASSEGRGVHNEQFFGPGTRLTVL.

This clonotype was found a few times. CDR3 loop: CASSVVGGRAVTGELFF. In nucleotides, the CDR3 is TGTGCCAGCAGCGTAGTAGGCGGGAGGGCCGTTACCGGGGAGCTGTTTTTT. The chain combines TRBV9 with TRBJ2-2; 9 bases fit TRBD2. Germline CDR1 and CDR2: SGDLS and YYNGEE. After removal of 0 bases from V and 5 bases from J, the junction contained 8 bases not matched to a gene. The CDR3 spans 17 residues.

The CDR3, as DNA: TGTGCCAGCAGTTACTCGCTCGGGGAAACTGAAGCTTTCTTT. Translating it yields CASSYSLGETEAFF. V is TRBV6-5 and J is TRBJ1-1; D not certain. The CDR3 length is 14 residues. Germline lookup yields CDR1 MNHEY and CDR2 SVGAGI. Deletions cut 0 bases from V and 5 bases from J, with 10 bases between.

The genes are TRBV7-9 and TRBJ1-1; a possible D gene is TRBD1 (5 bases). Between the trimmed V and J ends, which lost 5 bases and 1 base, there was a span of 14 bases. The CDR3 extends over 15 amino acids. Germline lookup yields CDR1 SEHNR and CDR2 FQNEAQ (reference sequence). Here the CDR3 DNA reads TGTGCCAGCAGCCGCTGGGGGGGTGCGAACACTGAAGCTTTCTTT. Protein: CASSRWGGANTEAFF.